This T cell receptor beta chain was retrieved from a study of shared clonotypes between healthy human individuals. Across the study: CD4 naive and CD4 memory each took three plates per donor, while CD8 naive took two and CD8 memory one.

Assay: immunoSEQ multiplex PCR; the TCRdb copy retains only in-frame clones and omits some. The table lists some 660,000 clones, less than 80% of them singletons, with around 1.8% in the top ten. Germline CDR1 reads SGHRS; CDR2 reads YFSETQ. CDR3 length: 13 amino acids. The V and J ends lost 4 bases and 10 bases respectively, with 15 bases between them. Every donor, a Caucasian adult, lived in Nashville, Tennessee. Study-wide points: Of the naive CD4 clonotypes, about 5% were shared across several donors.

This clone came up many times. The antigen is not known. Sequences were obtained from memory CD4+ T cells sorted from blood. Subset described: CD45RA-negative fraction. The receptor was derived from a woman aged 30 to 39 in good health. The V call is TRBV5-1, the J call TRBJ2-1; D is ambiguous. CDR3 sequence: CASSPPVRWEQFF. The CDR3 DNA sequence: TGCGCCAGCAGCCCTCCTGTTCGTTGGGAGCAGTTCTTC.